This is a list of T cell receptor beta chains from one sample in a study of early T cells in non-severe SARS-CoV-2 infection. Via MiXCR, TCRdb re-called the 5' RACE reads, giving one row per CDR3 protein. The table has about 30,000 distinct CDR3 sequences, roughly 6.6% seen once; the top ten hold roughly 35%. Input material: whole blood. The receptor source for this set is an adult who was a healthcare worker with PCR-confirmed SARS-CoV-2 infection or an uninfected control (not recorded which). Each CDR3 is given without its conserved first and last residue. A D gene is named only where the DNA matches it firmly.

TRBV18,TRBJ2-1,TRBD2,ASSPPAGTSYNEQF
TRBV7-9,TRBJ2-5,TRBD1,ASRNGQGQETQY
TRBV28,TRBJ1-2,TRBD1,ASSSPGTGGAGYGYT
TRBV20-1,TRBJ1-6,-,SAREQGGYNSPLH
TRBV2,TRBJ2-5,-,ASGSLGETQY
TRBV10-1,TRBJ1-4,TRBD1,ASTLATGTGDEKLF
TRBV7-9,TRBJ1-3,-,ASSLQQGPGNTIY
TRBV7-2,TRBJ1-4,-,ASSTGQLNEKLF
TRBV28,TRBJ2-1,TRBD2,ASSGTSGRMSYNEQF
TRBV12-3/TRBV12-4,TRBJ1-5,-,ASSFFTGGNQPQH